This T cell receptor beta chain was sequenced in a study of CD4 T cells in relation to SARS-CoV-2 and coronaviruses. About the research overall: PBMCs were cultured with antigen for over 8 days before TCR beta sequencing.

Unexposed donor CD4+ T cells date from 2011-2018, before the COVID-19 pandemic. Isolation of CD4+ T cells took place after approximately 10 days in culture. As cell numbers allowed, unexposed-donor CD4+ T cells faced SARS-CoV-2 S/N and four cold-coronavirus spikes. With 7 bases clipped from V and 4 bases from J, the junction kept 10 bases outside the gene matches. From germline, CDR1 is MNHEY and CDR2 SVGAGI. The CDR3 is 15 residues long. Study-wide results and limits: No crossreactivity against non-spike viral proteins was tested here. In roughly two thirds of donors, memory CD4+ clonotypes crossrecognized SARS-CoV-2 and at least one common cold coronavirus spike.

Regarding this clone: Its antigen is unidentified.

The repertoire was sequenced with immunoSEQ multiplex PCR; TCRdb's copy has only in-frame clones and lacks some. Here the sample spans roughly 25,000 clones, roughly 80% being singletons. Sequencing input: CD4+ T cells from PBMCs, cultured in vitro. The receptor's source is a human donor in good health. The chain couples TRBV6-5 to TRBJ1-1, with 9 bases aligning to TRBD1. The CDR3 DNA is TGTGCCAGCACCAGGGGGGGACAGGGAGGCACTGAAGCTTTCTTT. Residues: CASTRGGQGGTEAFF.